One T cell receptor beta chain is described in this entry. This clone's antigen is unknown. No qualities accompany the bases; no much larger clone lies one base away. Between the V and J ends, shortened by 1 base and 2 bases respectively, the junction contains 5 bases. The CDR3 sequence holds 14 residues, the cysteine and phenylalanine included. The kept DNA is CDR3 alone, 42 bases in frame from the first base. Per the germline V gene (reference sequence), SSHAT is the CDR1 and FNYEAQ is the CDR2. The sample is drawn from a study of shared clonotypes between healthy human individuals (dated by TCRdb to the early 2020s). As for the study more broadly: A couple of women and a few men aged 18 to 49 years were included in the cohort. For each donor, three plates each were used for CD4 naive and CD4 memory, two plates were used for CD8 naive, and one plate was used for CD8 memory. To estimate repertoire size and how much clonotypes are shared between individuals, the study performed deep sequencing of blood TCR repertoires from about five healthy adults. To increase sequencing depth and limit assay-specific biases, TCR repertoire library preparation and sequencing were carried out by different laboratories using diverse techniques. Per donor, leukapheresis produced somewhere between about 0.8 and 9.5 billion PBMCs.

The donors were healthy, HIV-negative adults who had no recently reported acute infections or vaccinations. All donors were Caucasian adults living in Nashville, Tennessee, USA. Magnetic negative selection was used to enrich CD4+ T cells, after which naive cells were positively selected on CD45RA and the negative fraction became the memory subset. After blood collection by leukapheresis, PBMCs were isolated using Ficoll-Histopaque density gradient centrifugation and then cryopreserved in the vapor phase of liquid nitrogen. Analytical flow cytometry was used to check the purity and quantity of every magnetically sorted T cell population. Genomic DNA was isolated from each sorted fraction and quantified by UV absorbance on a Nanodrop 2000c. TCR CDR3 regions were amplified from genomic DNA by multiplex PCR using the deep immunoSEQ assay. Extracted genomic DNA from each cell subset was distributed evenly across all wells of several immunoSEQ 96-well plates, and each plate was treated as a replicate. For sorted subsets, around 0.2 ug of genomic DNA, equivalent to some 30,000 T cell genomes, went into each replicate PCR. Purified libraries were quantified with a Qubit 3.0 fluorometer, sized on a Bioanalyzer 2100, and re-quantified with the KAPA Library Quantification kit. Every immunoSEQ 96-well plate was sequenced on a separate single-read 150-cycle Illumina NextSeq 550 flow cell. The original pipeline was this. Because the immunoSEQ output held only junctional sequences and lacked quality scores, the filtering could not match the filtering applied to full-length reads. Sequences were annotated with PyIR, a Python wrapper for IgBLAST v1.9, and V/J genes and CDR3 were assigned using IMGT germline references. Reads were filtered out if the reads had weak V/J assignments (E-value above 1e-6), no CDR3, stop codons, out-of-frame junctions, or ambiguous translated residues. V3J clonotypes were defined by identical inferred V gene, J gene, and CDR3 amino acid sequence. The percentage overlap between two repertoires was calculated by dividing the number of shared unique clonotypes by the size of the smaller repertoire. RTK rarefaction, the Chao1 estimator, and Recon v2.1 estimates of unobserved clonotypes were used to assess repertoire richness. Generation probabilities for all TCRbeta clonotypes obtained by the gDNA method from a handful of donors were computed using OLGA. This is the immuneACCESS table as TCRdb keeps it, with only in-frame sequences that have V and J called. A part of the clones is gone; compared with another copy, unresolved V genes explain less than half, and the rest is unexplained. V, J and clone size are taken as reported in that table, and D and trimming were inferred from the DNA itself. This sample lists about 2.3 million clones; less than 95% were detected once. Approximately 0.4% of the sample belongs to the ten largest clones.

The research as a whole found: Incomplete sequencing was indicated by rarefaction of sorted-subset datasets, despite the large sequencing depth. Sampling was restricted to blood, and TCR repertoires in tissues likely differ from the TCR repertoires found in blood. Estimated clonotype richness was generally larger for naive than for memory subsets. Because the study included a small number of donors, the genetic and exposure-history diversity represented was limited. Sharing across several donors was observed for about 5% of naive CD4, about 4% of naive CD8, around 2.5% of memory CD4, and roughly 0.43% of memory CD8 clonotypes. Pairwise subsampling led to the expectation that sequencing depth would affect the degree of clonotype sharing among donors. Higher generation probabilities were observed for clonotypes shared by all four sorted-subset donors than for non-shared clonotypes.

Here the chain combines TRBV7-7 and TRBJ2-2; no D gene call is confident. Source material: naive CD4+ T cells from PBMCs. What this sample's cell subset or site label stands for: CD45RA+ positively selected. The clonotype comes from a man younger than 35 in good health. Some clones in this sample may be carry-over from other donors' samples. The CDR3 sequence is CASSLGSNTGELFF. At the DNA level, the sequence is TGTGCCAGCAGCTTAGGGAGTAACACCGGGGAGCTGTTTTTT.